These T cell receptor beta chains were read from a single sample in a study of T cell responses to AZD1222 COVID-19 vaccine. Data came from immunoSEQ multiplex PCR; TCRdb stores just in-frame clones and leaves some out. This repertoire shows some 190,000 clones, over 90% found once; its top ten account for 1.5% to 2.5%. The source was peripheral blood, collected 28 days after the second AZD1222 dose. The origin of the receptors is an adult who received the AZD1222 COVID-19 vaccine. CDR3s include the opening cysteine and the closing phenylalanine or tryptophan. Each record gives: V gene, D gene, J gene, clone size, CDR3 DNA, CDR3 protein. A D gene is named only where the DNA matches it firmly. Where a row states a size, it is once, few, many or the class of an expanded clone; other rows omit it.

>TRBV27|NA|TRBJ2-1|NA
TGTGCCAGCAGTTTAACACCCTACAATGAGCAGTTCTTC
CASSLTPYNEQFF
>TRBV7-9|NA|TRBJ2-7|few
TGTGCCAGCAGCCAAGGCGGTCGGGGTTGGGAGCAGTACTTC
CASSQGGRGWEQYF
>TRBV5-4|NA|TRBJ1-5|NA
TGTGCCAGCAGCTTGGACGTCAGCAATATGCAGCATTTT
CASSLDVSNMQHF
>TRBV15|TRBD1|TRBJ2-4|NA
TGTGCCACCAGCAGACGTGGACAGGGGGAAAACATTCAGTACTTC
CATSRRGQGENIQYF
>TRBV28|NA|TRBJ1-3|NA
TGTGCCAGCAGCGGCGGACTCTCTGGAAACACCATATATTTT
CASSGGLSGNTIYF
>TRBV5-5|NA|TRBJ1-1|NA
TGTGCCAGCAGCTTCGGTACAGGGATAGTTTGGAACACTGAAGCTTTCTTT
CASSFGTGIVWNTEAFF
>TRBV18|TRBD1|TRBJ1-5|once
TGTGCCAGCTCACTAACAGGGGATTACAATCAGCCCCAGCATTTT
CASSLTGDYNQPQHF
>TRBV9|NA|TRBJ1-3|NA
TGTGCCAGCAGCGCCCGATCTGGAAACACCATATATTTT
CASSARSGNTIYF
>TRBV5-1|TRBD1|TRBJ1-3|NA
TGCGCCAGCAGCCCCCCGCGAAGGGGGCAGGAAAACACCATATATTTT
CASSPPRRGQENTIYF
>TRBV4-3|NA|TRBJ1-6|NA
TGCGCCAGCAGCCAAGATTCACAGAATCGTTCACCCCTCCACTTT
CASSQDSQNRSPLHF
>TRBV7-9|NA|TRBJ1-1|NA
TGTGCCAGCAGCCCGGGGGGGTCCATGAACACTGAAGCTTTCTTT
CASSPGGSMNTEAFF
>TRBV7-9|TRBD1|TRBJ1-1|NA
TGTGCCAGCAGCTCAGAGACAGGGGGCGAGGCTTTCTTT
CASSSETGGEAFF
>TRBV9|TRBD2|TRBJ2-7|NA
TGTGCCAGCAGCAAAGAAGCGGGGGGTCTCTCCTACGAGCAGTACTTC
CASSKEAGGLSYEQYF
>TRBV6-5|NA|TRBJ1-6|NA
TGTGCCAGCAGTTATCTCCCCAGGGCCCCACGGATGCCCCTCCACTTT
CASSYLPRAPRMPLHF
>TRBV3-1/TRBV3-2|NA|TRBJ2-7|NA
TGTGCCAGCAGCCACGGCACTAGTAAGTACTTC
CASSHGTSKYF
>TRBV27|NA|TRBJ1-2|NA
TGTGCCAGCAGTCCGGCAGGGAACTATGGCTACACCTTC
CASSPAGNYGYTF
>TRBV3-1/TRBV3-2|NA|TRBJ1-2|NA
TGTGCCAGCAGCCAAGCACAGAACTATGGCTACACCTTC
CASSQAQNYGYTF
>TRBV19|NA|TRBJ2-3|NA
TGTGCCAGTAGTAAAGACATCGCTAGCACAGATACGCAGTATTTT
CASSKDIASTDTQYF
>TRBV6-5|NA|TRBJ1-6|NA
TGTGCCAGCAGTTACTCGGAGGGGGGATATAATTCACCCCTCCACTTT
CASSYSEGGYNSPLHF
>TRBV5-5|NA|TRBJ1-1|NA
TGTGCCAGCAGCTTTGACACCCGGAGTGCTTTCTTT
CASSFDTRSAFF
>TRBV7-9|NA|TRBJ1-4|NA
TGTGCCCAACCCCGGGGTTCTAATGAAAAACTGTTTTTT
CAQPRGSNEKLFF
>TRBV4-3|TRBD2|TRBJ2-3|few
TGCGCCAGCAGCCAAGATCTAGCGGGGGGGACAGATACGCAGTATTTT
CASSQDLAGGTDTQYF
>TRBV28|NA|TRBJ1-5|NA
TGTGCCAGCAGGCCGAACAATGGCAATCAGCCCCAGCATTTT
CASRPNNGNQPQHF
>TRBV28|NA|TRBJ1-5|NA
TGTGCCAGCAGTTTTAGCCTCAGCAATCAGCCCCAGCATTTT
CASSFSLSNQPQHF
>TRBV12-3/TRBV12-4|NA|TRBJ1-1|NA
TGTGCCAGCAGTCCACACTTAGTTGAAGCTTTCTTT
CASSPHLVEAFF
>TRBV7-2|TRBD1|TRBJ2-5|NA
TGTGCCAGCAGCTTAGCTTCGGGACAGGGTAACACCCAGTACTTC
CASSLASGQGNTQYF
>TRBV30|NA|TRBJ1-5|NA
TGTGCCTGGAGTGTCCAGGGGCGTCAGCCCCAGCATTTT
CAWSVQGRQPQHF
>TRBV3-1/TRBV3-2|NA|TRBJ2-2|NA
TGTGCCAGCAGCTATGTAGCAGGGGCCGGGGAGCTGTTTTTT
CASSYVAGAGELFF
>TRBV10-3|NA|TRBJ1-5|NA
TGTGCCATCAGTGCCGAGCCTTATCAGCCCCAGCATTTT
CAISAEPYQPQHF
>TRBV3-1/TRBV3-2|NA|TRBJ2-1|NA
TGTGCCAGCAGCCAATTGGGGTCTAAGCAGTTCTTC
CASSQLGSKQFF